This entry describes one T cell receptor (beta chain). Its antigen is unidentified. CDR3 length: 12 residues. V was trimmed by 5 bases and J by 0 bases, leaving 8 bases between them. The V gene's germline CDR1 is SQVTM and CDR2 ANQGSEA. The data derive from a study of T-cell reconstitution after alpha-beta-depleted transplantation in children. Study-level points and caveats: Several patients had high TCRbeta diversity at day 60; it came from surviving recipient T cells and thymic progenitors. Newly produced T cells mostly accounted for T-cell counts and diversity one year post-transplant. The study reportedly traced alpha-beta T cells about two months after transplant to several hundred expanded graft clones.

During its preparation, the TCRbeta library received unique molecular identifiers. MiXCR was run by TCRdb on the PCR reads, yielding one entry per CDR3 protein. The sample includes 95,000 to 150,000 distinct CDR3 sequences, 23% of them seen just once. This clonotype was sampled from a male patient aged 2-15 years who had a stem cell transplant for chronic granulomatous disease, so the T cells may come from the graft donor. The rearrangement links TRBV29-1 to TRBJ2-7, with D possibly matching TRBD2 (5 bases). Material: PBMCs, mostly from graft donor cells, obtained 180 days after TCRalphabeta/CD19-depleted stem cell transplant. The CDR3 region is CSVRGGSYEQYF. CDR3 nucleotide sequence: TGCAGCGTTCGGGGTGGCTCCTACGAGCAGTACTTC.